A selection of T cell receptor beta chains follows, all from one sample in a study of tumor and adjacent non-tumor tissue in lung cancer. TCRdb processed the multiplex PCR reads anew with MiXCR; each CDR3 protein has one entry. The table includes about 80,000 distinct CDR3 sequences, approximately 80% detected once. Source material: distant non-tumor lung tissue. These receptors all stem from a man between 60 and 75 years old with non-small cell lung cancer. CDR3s include the opening cysteine and the closing phenylalanine or tryptophan. Fields, in order: J gene, V gene, clone size, D gene, CDR3 DNA, CDR3 protein. A D gene is named only where the DNA matches it firmly. Size tells how often a clone was seen (once, few, many) or the class of an expanded clone, and some rows leave it out.

>TRBJ1-1|TRBV11-1|once|-
TGTGCCAGCAGCTTAGAGGCAGGGCGGACTCAAGTTTTCTTT
CASSLEAGRTQVFF
>TRBJ2-1|TRBV20-1|-|-
TGCAGTGTCGACTCGGGGGCACGGTACAATGAGCAGTTCTTC
CSVDSGARYNEQFF
>TRBJ1-4|TRBV20-1|many|-
TGCAGTGCTACCTTGGACAGTCGGAATGAAAAACTGTTTTTT
CSATLDSRNEKLFF
>TRBJ1-2|TRBV5-1|-|-
TGCGCGAGCAGCCACGGGAACTCACAGGGATCCTATGGCTACACCTTC
CASSHGNSQGSYGYTF
>TRBJ2-3|TRBV29-1|-|TRBD2
TGCAGCGTTGAAGCCCGGGGACGGGGAGGGGATACGCAGTATTTT
CSVEARGRGGDTQYF
>TRBJ2-1|TRBV11-2|-|-
TGTGCCAGCAGCTTACTTGAACATGACAATGAGCAGTTCTTC
CASSLLEHDNEQFF
>TRBJ2-7|TRBV11-3|once|-
TGTGACAGCAGCCACTGGCATGCCAACGAGCAGTACTTC
CDSSHWHANEQYF
>TRBJ1-5|TRBV20-1|-|-
TGCAGTGCCCTCCCGAAGGGGCGCGCGGGCAATCAGTCCCAGCATTTT
CSALPKGRAGNQSQHF
>TRBJ2-1|TRBV5-6|-|TRBD2
TGTGCCAGCAGTCAGGACGGGGGGGATGTCTACAATGAGCAATTCTTC
CASSQDGGDVYNEQFF
>TRBJ2-1|TRBV12-3/TRBV12-4|many|TRBD2
TGTGCCACTTCGGAGCGGGAGACCCGGAATGAGCAGTTCTTC
CATSERETRNEQFF
>TRBJ2-7|TRBV28|-|-
TGTGCCAGCAGTTTTTTGTCAATGGCGGCGTACGAGCAGTACTTC
CASSFLSMAAYEQYF
>TRBJ1-1|TRBV4-2|-|-
TGTGCCAACAGCCAAGAGGTCGGGCGGGGACTGTTGGCCTTCTTT
CANSQEVGRGLLAFF
>TRBJ2-7|TRBV20-1|-|TRBD2
TGCAGTGCTATCAACGTCCGGGACACCGGGAGGGCGCAGTACTTC
CSAINVRDTGRAQYF
>TRBJ2-1|TRBV11-2|once|-
TGTGCCAGCAGCCGGGTAGGAGGCTTCAATGACCAGTTCTTC
CASSRVGGFNDQFF
>TRBJ1-4|TRBV14|-|-
TGTTCCAGCAGCCCCAGGGTGCGTGAAAAACTGTTTTTT
CSSSPRVREKLFF
>TRBJ2-1|TRBV29-1|-|TRBD2
TGCAGCGTCCTTCCGGGACTAGCGGAGACCAATGAGCAGTTCTTC
CSVLPGLAETNEQFF
>TRBJ1-1|TRBV11-3|-|-
TGTGCCAGCAGCTTAACGCCGAATGTGTATGGTCGGAACGCTGAAGTTTTCTTT
CASSLTPNVYGRNAEVFF
>TRBJ2-5|TRBV5-5|many|TRBD1
TGTGCCAGCAGCTGGGAACCCGGGACAGGGAAAGAGACCCAGTACTTC
CASSWEPGTGKETQYF
>TRBJ2-3|TRBV11-2|-|TRBD2
TGTGCCAGCAGCTATCAAGCGGGAGGCTTAGGTACGCAGTATTTT
CASSYQAGGLGTQYF
>TRBJ2-1|TRBV6-1|-|TRBD1
TGTGCCAGCATCCGGGACAGGGACGATGAGAAGTTCTTC
CASIRDRDDEKFF
>TRBJ2-2|TRBV4-2|-|TRBD2
TGTGTCAGCAACCAAGAGACTAGCGGGAGGGTGAACACCGGGGAACTGTTTTTT
CVSNQETSGRVNTGELFF
>TRBJ2-6|TRBV11-2|few|-
TGTGCCAGCAGTCCTATCTCTAGGGCCAACGTGCTGAATTTC
CASSPISRANVLNF
>TRBJ1-2|TRBV11-2|-|-
TGTGCCAGCAATCTTGATGGCATGGGTAATTATGGCTACACCTTC
CASNLDGMGNYGYTF
>TRBJ1-2|TRBV4-2|-|-
TGTATCAGCAGCCCCCCTGCGGGGACGGAGGGGGATGGCTATACCTTC
CISSPPAGTEGDGYTF
>TRBJ1-5|TRBV6-2/TRBV6-3|-|TRBD1
TGTGCCAGCAGGAGACAGGGACAAAGCGGGAATAATCCCCAGCATTTT
CASRRQGQSGNNPQHF
>TRBJ2-2|TRBV11-2|-|-
TGTGCCAACAGCGAAGGTGGGCGAAGCACCGTGGAGCTGTTTTTT
CANSEGGRSTVELFF
>TRBJ2-3|TRBV12-3/TRBV12-4|-|-
TGTGTCAGCAGCCCCGGGGATACGCAGTATTTT
CVSSPGDTQYF
>TRBJ2-7|TRBV11-3|-|-
TGTGCCAGTAGCCATCGGACTGGATTAAGCTACGAGCAGTACTTC
CASSHRTGLSYEQYF
>TRBJ1-4|TRBV7-8|-|-
TGTGCCAGCAGCTTAGGGGCTGCAACTTATGAAAAACTGTTTTTT
CASSLGAATYEKLFF
>TRBJ2-2|TRBV11-2|once|-
TGTGCCAACAGCGAAGCTGGCCGAAGTACCGGGGAGCTGTTTTTT
CANSEAGRSTGELFF
>TRBJ1-5|TRBV12-3/TRBV12-4|-|TRBD1
TGTGTCAGCAGAAGAACAGGGGAATATCAGCCCCAGCATTTT
CVSRRTGEYQPQHF
>TRBJ2-7|TRBV20-1|-|TRBD2
TGCAGTGTTAGAGTAGCGGGAGGGCCCGACGGGCAGTACTTC
CSVRVAGGPDGQYF
>TRBJ2-3|TRBV5-8|-|TRBD2
TGTGCCGGCTCGAAGGGGACTGGCGGGAGCACAGATACGCAGAATTTT
CAGSKGTGGSTDTQNF
>TRBJ1-4|TRBV29-1|-|-
TGCAGCGTTGGGGCCGGCAGATATGAAAAACTGTTTTTT
CSVGAGRYEKLFF
>TRBJ1-4|TRBV11-2|-|TRBD1
TGTGCCAGCAGTAGGACAGGGAATGAAAAACTGTTTTTT
CASSRTGNEKLFF
>TRBJ1-5|TRBV11-2|-|-
TGTGCCAGCAACACCGGACACGATAGCAATCGGCCCCAGGATTTT
CASNTGHDSNRPQDF
>TRBJ2-1|TRBV4-3|once|-
TGCCCCAGCAGCCAAGACTTGGGGCTAGCCCTAGGACGGTTCTTC
CPSSQDLGLALGRFF
>TRBJ1-1|TRBV4-1|once|-
TGCGCCAGCAGCCAAGTTCTAGGGCGTGGCACTGAAGCTTTCTTT
CASSQVLGRGTEAFF
>TRBJ2-1|TRBV6-1|once|-
TGTGCCAGCAGTGGGGGGAAGCATAGATACAATGAGCAGTTCTTC
CASSGGKHRYNEQFF
>TRBJ1-6|TRBV7-9|-|-
TGTGCCAGCAGCCCCCCGAGTAACTCCTATAATTCACCCCTCCACTTT
CASSPPSNSYNSPLHF
>TRBJ1-1|TRBV10-3|-|-
TGTGCCATCAGTGAGTCGGATCAGGGCGTGAACACTGAAGCTTTCTTT
CAISESDQGVNTEAFF
>TRBJ2-5|TRBV5-4|-|TRBD2
TGTGCCAGCAACTCGTCCGGGGGGGCTCAAGAGACCCAGTATTTC
CASNSSGGAQETQYF
>TRBJ2-7|TRBV6-5|-|TRBD1
TGTGCCAGCATTTACTCGTTACAGGGGGCTTCCTACGAGCACTACTTC
CASIYSLQGASYEHYF
>TRBJ1-5|TRBV12-3/TRBV12-4|few|-
TGTGCCAGCAGTTTAGGGGCTAGCAATCAGCCCCAGCATTTT
CASSLGASNQPQHF
>TRBJ2-7|TRBV11-2|-|-
TGTGACAGCATCCAAGACAGGTCCCCCCTCTACGAGCAGTACTTC
CDSIQDRSPLYEQYF
>TRBJ1-1|TRBV11-3|-|-
TGTGCCAGCAACTTGCACGGACGGCAGGCTGAAGTTTTCTTT
CASNLHGRQAEVFF
>TRBJ1-3|TRBV6-1|-|TRBD1
TGCGCCAGCAGTGAACGGACAGGGGGCTGGGGAAACACCATATATTTT
CASSERTGGWGNTIYF
>TRBJ2-3|TRBV11-3|-|-
TGTGACAACAGCATAGAGACGAGAAGAGAGGAGTATTTT
CDNSIETRREEYF
>TRBJ2-3|TRBV29-1|many|TRBD2
TGCAGCGTTGAAAGCGGGAGCAGGGATACGCAGTATTTT
CSVESGSRDTQYF
>TRBJ2-5|TRBV6-5|once|-
TGTGCCAGCAGTGATACCGGGACCGCGGCCCTGTACTTC
CASSDTGTAALYF
>TRBJ1-2|TRBV6-1|-|-
TGTGCCGGAATTCCACTGACAGGCCATAACTATGGCTACACCTTC
CAGIPLTGHNYGYTF